These 9 T cell receptor beta chains originate from one sample sequenced in a study of T cell repertoires in cytomegalovirus infection. Which antigens these TCRs recognize remains unknown. TCRdb reprocessed the reads via MiXCR and lists one record per CDR3 protein. The data show 640,000 or so distinct CDR3 sequences, with 30% to 40% seen just once and roughly 20% held by the top ten. Material: cultured PBMCs, obtained from culture after CMV antigen stimulation. The receptors originated from a human donor in good health (CMV status not recorded). Some clones in this sample may be carry-over from other donors' samples.

The genes are TRBV27 and TRBJ2-4; D perhaps matches TRBD2 (5 bases). V lost 4 bases, J lost 1 base, and 14 bases lay in between. This CDR3 has 16 residues. Germline loops: CDR1 MNHEY, CDR2 SMNVEV (reference sequence). CDR3 sequence (DNA): TGTGCCAGCAGTTCCCCTAGCCTCTGGGCCAAAAACATTCAGTACTTC. Translation: CASSSPSLWAKNIQYF.

V and J are TRBV7-6 and TRBJ2-1; 10 bases are a match to TRBD2. Looked up from germline, CDR1 is SGHVS and CDR2 is FNYEAQ. CDR3 length: 17 amino acids. Trimming took 5 bases from V and 0 from J; bases not matched to a gene: 7. Here the CDR3 reads CASSTLAGRASYNEQFF. CDR3 sequence (DNA): TGTGCCAGCAGCACACTAGCGGGAAGAGCCTCCTACAATGAGCAGTTCTTC.

This clonotype was detected a few times. The V and J genes are TRBV11-2 and TRBJ1-5; weak D call: TRBD1 (6 bases). V gave up 5 bases and J gave up 3 bases, with 14 bases separating them. This CDR3 contains 15 residues. CDR1 is SGHAT, CDR2 FQNNGV, per germline. DNA for the CDR3: TGTGCCAGCAGCCCCGCCGGGGGCCCCAATCAGCCCCAGCATTTT. This sequence encodes CASSPAGGPNQPQHF.

V is TRBV7-9 and J is TRBJ2-7, with a weak D call TRBD2 (6 bases). The CDR3 extends over 16 amino acids. Germline CDR1 reads SEHNR; CDR2 reads FQNEAQ (reference sequence). The V gene lost 1 base and the J gene lost 1 base, with 14 bases spanning the gap. CDR3 bases: TGTGCCAGCAGCTTAGGACTAGGGACTCAATCCTACGAGCAGTACTTC. Its protein product is CASSLGLGTQSYEQYF. Supplemented by reference TRBV7-9 and TRBJ2-7, the full variable domain reads DTGVSQNPRHKITKRGQNVTFRCDPISEHNRLYWYRQTLGQGPEFLTYFQNEAQLEKSRLLSDRFSAERPKGSFSTLEIQRTEQGDSAMYLCASSLGLGTQSYEQYFGPGTRLTVT.

J is TRBJ2-7 and V is TRBV18, with a tentative D call TRBD2 (7 bases). CDR1 and CDR2 (germline): KGHSH, LQKENI. The CDR3 has 15 amino acids. Trimming cost V 3 bases and J 0 bases, with 12 bases left between them. CDR3 sequence (DNA): TGTGCCAGCTCACCTTCCGCGGGGGCCTCCTACGAGCAGTACTTC. As protein: CASSPSAGASYEQYF.

This clonotype appeared a few times. The V and J genes are TRBV27 and TRBJ2-1; a possible D gene is TRBD2 (6 bases). Between the trimmed V and J ends, which lost 6 bases and 5 bases, there was a span of 17 bases. This CDR3 is built from 15 residues. Germline V gene sequence: CDR1 MNHEY, CDR2 SMNVEV (reference sequence). DNA of the CDR3: TGTGCCAGCAGCCGGAGGGGCGGGTATAACAATGAGCAGTTCTTC. Translation gives CASSRRGGYNNEQFF.

Only a few counts were recorded for this clonotype. This chain uses TRBV6-2 or TRBV6-3 with TRBJ2-1; no reliable D call. The germline V gene has CDR1 MNHEY and CDR2 SVGEGT. Trimming cost V 6 bases and J 15 bases, with 24 bases left between them. The CDR3 consists of 14 residues. The CDR3 sequence is CASSPSWQETKPFF. Written as DNA, the CDR3 is TGTGCCAGCAGCCCTTCCTGGCAGGAGACCAAGCCGTTCTTC.

This sequence joins TRBV2 and TRBJ1-4; D is perhaps TRBD1 (5 bases). Germline V gene lookup returns CDR1 SNHLY and CDR2 FYNNEI. Trimming left V 6 bases short and J 4 bases short, with 21 bases between. The CDR3 is 17 amino acids. This chain's CDR3 is CASSGKHGTDLNEKLFF. The CDR3 nucleotides are TGTGCCAGCAGCGGTAAGCACGGGACGGATCTTAATGAAAAACTGTTTTTT.

The chain employs TRBV6-5 and TRBJ1-6, with 7 positions matching TRBD1. Looked up from germline, CDR1 is MNHEY and CDR2 is SVGAGI. The junction had 16 bases not matched to a gene; V was cut back by 4 bases and J by 13 bases. This CDR3 is built from 16 residues. The CDR3, as DNA: TGTGCCAGCAGTTTTAGCGGGACAGTAATTCACCCCCCCCTCCACTTT. This sequence encodes CASSFSGTVIHPPLHF.